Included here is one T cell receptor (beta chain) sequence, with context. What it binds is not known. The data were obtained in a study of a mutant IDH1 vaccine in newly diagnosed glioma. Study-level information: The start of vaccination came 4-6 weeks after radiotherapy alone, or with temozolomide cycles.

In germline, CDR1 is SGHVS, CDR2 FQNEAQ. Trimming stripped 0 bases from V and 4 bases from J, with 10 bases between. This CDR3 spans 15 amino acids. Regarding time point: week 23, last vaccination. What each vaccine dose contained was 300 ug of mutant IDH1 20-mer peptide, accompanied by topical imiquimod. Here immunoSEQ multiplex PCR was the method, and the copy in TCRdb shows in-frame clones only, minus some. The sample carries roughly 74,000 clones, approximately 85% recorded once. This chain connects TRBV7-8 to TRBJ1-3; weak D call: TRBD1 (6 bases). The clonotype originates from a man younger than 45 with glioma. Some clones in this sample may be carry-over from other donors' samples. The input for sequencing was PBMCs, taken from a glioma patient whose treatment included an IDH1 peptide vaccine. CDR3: CASSLADRFGNTIYF. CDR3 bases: TGTGCCAGCAGCTTAGCAGACAGGTTCGGAAACACCATATATTTT.